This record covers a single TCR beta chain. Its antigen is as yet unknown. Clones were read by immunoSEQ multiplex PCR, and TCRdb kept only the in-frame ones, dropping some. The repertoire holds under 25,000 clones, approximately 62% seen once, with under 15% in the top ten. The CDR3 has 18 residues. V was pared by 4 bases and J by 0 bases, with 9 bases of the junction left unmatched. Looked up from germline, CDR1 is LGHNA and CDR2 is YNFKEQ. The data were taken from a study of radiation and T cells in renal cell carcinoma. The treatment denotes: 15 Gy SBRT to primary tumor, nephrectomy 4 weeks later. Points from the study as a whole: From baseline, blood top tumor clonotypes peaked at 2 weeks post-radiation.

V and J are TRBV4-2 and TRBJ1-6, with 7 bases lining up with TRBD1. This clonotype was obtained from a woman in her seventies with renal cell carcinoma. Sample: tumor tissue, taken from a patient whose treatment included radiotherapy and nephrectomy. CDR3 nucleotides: TGTGCCAGCAGCCCCCGACGAGCAGGGGGCTCCTATAATTCACCCCTCCACTTT. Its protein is CASSPRRAGGSYNSPLHF.